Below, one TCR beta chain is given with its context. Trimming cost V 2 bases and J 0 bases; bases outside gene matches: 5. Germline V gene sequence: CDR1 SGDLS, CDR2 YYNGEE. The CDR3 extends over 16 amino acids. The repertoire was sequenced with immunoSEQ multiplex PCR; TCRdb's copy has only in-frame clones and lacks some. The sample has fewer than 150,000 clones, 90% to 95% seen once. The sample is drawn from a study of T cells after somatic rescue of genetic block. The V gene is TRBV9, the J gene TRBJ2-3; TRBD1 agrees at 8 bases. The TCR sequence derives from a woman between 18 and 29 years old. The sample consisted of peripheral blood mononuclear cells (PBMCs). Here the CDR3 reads CASSVGTGSSTDTQYF. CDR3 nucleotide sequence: TGTGCCAGCAGCGTCGGGACAGGAAGTAGCACAGATACGCAGTATTTT.